What follows describes a single T cell receptor (beta chain). These data belong to a study of cytomegalovirus exposure and HLA in healthy donors. Germline V gene sequence: CDR1 MNHNS, CDR2 SASEGT. The trim removed 3 bases at V and 4 bases at J, leaving 5 bases unmatched. This CDR3 has 15 amino acids. This PCR relied on a set of 60 Vbeta primers and 13 Jbeta primers. The assay was immunoSEQ multiplex PCR, and TCRdb's table has in-frame clones only and misses some. The sample shows more than 85,000 clones, approximately 76% of them seen only once. This rearrangement joins TRBV6-1 to TRBJ1-5; 8 nucleotides match TRBD1. Sequenced input: PBMCs. The clonotype comes from a man aged 25-45 years in good health and CMV-seropositive. The DNA for the CDR3 is TGTGCCAGCAGTGAGGCAGGGGGCCGAAATCAGCCCCAGCATTTT. It encodes CASSEAGGRNQPQHF.